This T cell receptor beta chain was recovered during a study of blood T cell repertoires in COVID-19. Turning to the study itself: Material from acute and convalescent COVID-19 was sourced from the United States, Italy and Spain. PBMCs, B-cell-depleted T cells, or T cells provided the cDNA or gDNA that made up the material.

Original methodology: Quantification of nucleated cells was approximated via reference gene primer amplification. The method was immunoSEQ multiplex PCR; TCRdb's version includes in-frame clones alone and lacks a portion of them. Clone size and V and J calls were adopted from that table, with D and trimming inferred from the DNA. The sample includes roughly 190,000 clones, roughly 84% seen only once; the top ten take less than 20%. V shed 5 bases and J 1 base; nucleotides not matched to a gene: 3. This CDR3 contains 15 residues. Germline CDR1 is MNHEY and CDR2 is SMNVEV (reference sequence). Sequencing input: peripheral blood. The chain recombines TRBV27 with TRBJ1-5; 9 bases are shared with TRBD1. The origin of this receptor is a human donor in a cohort sampled during active COVID-19. CDR3 DNA sequence: TGTGCCAGCAGTCGGGGGACAGGGAGCAATCAGCCCCAGCATTTT. This sequence encodes CASSRGTGSNQPQHF.